The clone carrying this T cell receptor beta chain was counted many times. The antigen is unknown. Trimming at V came to 4 bases and at J to 9 bases, leaving 8 bases not matched to a gene. The CDR3 contains 15 residues. Germline-derived CDR1 and CDR2 are SNHLY and FYNNEI. Reasons for excluding patients were uncontrolled infection, other autoimmune disease, pregnancy or lactation. In making diagnoses, clinical symptoms, serum thyroxine and TRAb, thyroid ultrasound and orbital computed tomography were all used. The data belong to a study of T cells in Graves' hyperthyroidism and ophthalmopathy. Study-level points and caveats: Ophthalmopathy, which appeared later, was predicted by the model a median around 6.9 months before onset. Blood also contained most expanded thyroid clonotypes above 0.001.

TCR beta CDR3 sequences were amplified from RNA transcripts. Using the HTBI primer set, a first-round RT-PCR was run on the TCR CDR3. TCRdb ran MiXCR on the multiplex PCR reads and lists one entry per CDR3 protein. The repertoire consists of 660,000 or so distinct CDR3 sequences, with just under 45% occurring once and the leading ten covering under 8%. The origin of this receptor is an adult man with Graves' disease, either hyperthyroidism or ophthalmopathy (not recorded which). Material for sequencing was peripheral blood or thyroid tissue (not recorded which). The rearrangement joins TRBV2 to TRBJ1-6, with 8 bases matching TRBD1. In DNA, the CDR3 is TGTGCCAGCAGTGCCCGAGACAGGGGTGGTTCACCCCTCCACTTT. It yields the protein CASSARDRGGSPLHF. Based on the CDR3 plus reference TRBV2 and TRBJ1-6, the full variable domain is EPEVTQTPSHQVTQMGQEVILRCVPISNHLYFYWYRQILGQKVEFLVSFYNNEISEKSEIFDDQFSVERPDGSNFTLKIRSTKLEDSAMYFCASSARDRGGSPLHFGNGTRLTVT.